This TCR beta chain emerged from a study of control samples from healthy donors and cancer patients. In germline, CDR1 is LGHDT, CDR2 YNNKEL (reference sequence). This CDR3 spans 13 amino acids. Trimming cost V 0 bases and J 7 bases, with 7 bases left between them. The data were produced by immunoSEQ multiplex PCR, yet TCRdb's version contains in-frame clones alone and is incomplete. The sample features 150,000 to 200,000 clones, with 2% to 2.5% in its top ten. J is TRBJ1-5 and V is TRBV3-1 (or the pseudogene TRBV3-2); D is unresolved. This TCR was sampled from a woman in her 30s in good health. The specimen sequenced was blood. The CDR3 nucleotides read TGTGCCAGCAGCCAAGATTTAAGCCAGCCCCAGCATTTT. Translated: CASSQDLSQPQHF.